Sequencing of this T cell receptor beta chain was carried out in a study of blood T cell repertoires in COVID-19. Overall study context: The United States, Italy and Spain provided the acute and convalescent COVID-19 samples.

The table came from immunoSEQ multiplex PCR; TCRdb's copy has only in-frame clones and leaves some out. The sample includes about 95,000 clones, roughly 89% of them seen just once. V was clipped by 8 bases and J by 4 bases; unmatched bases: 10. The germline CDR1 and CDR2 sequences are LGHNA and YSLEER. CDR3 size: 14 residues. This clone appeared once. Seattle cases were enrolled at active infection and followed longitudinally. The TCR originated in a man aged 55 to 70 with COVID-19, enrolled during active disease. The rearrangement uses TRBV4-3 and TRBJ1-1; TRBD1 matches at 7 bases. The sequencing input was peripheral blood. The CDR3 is CASRGTARGTEAFF. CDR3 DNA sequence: TGCGCCAGCCGGGGGACAGCCAGGGGCACTGAAGCTTTCTTT.